The 26 T cell receptor beta chains reported below all come from one sample, sequenced in a study of cytomegalovirus exposure and HLA in healthy donors. The method was immunoSEQ multiplex PCR; TCRdb's version includes in-frame clones alone and lacks a portion of them. The table lists 120,000 to 150,000 clones, approximately 88% of them singletons. The source material was PBMCs. All receptors come from a man between 18 and 35 years old in good health and CMV-seropositive.

The V and J genes are TRBV2 and TRBJ1-4; possibly TRBD1 for D (6 bases). Germline V CDR1 and CDR2: SNHLY, FYNNEI. The CDR3 contains 15 residues. The V gene lost 2 bases and the J gene lost 8 bases, with 15 bases spanning the gap. The CDR3 spells CASSERGADSEKLFF. The CDR3 DNA is TGTGCCAGCAGTGAACGGGGGGCGGATAGCGAAAAACTGTTTTTT.

Only one count was recorded for this clone. V and J are TRBV5-1 and TRBJ2-1; D is perhaps TRBD2 (6 bases). The V end was cut by 4 bases, the J end by 4 bases, with 18 bases between. The CDR3 covers 16 residues. Looked up from germline, CDR1 is SGHRS and CDR2 is YFSETQ. The DNA of the CDR3 is TGCGCCAGCAGCCGAGTCCCGGGACTTACATACAATGAGCAGTTCTTC. Its protein product is CASSRVPGLTYNEQFF.

The V call is TRBV5-6, the J call TRBJ2-7; a weak D match, TRBD2 (6 bases). The CDR3 is 11 residues long. V was trimmed by 3 bases and J by 7 bases, leaving 8 bases between them. From germline, CDR1 is SGHDT and CDR2 YYEEEE. The CDR3 DNA reads as TGTGCCAGCAGCTCTGGGGGGGAGCAGTACTTC. Translating it yields CASSSGGEQYF.

The V gene is TRBV18, the J gene TRBJ2-5; possibly TRBD1 for D (6 bases). The length of the CDR3 is 15 residues. Germline CDR1 reads KGHSH; CDR2 reads LQKENI. The germline V and J ends were trimmed by 2 bases and 4 bases, with 14 bases remaining between them. CDR3 region: CASSPTTARGETQYF. The CDR3 DNA reads as TGTGCCAGCTCACCAACCACAGCCAGGGGAGAGACCCAGTACTTC.

There are a few counts of this clone. This same CDR3 is encoded by further DNA sequences in the sample. The J gene is TRBJ1-5, the V gene TRBV9, with 10 positions matching TRBD1. V shed 0 bases and J 6 bases; nucleotides not matched to a gene: 0. CDR3 length: 14 amino acids. CDR1 is SGDLS, CDR2 YYNGEE, per germline. In nucleotides, the CDR3 is TGTGCCAGCAGCGTAGGGACAGGGGGTCAGCCCCAGCATTTT. The encoded protein is CASSVGTGGQPQHF.

The chain has TRBV4-1 and TRBJ2-2, with D possibly matching TRBD1 (6 bases). Per germline, CDR1 MGHRA and CDR2 YSYEKL. The CDR3 runs 17 residues. V was shortened by 2 bases and J by 6 bases, with 19 bases between the two germline ends. CDR3 DNA sequence: TGCGCCAGCAGCCAACTACTGATCCAGGGGAAGGCCGGGGAGCTGTTTTTT. This encodes CASSQLLIQGKAGELFF.

The V call is TRBV9, the J call TRBJ2-2; D is ambiguous. The CDR3 has 15 amino acids. V shed 1 base and J shed 6 bases, with 13 bases lying between them. CDR1 is SGDLS and CDR2 is YYNGEE in the germline V gene. The DNA of the CDR3 is TGTGCCAGCAGCGTACAGGCAGCCTTCGCCGGGGAGCTGTTTTTT. Amino acid sequence: CASSVQAAFAGELFF.

The sample holds one count of this clone. This sequence joins TRBV10-3 and TRBJ1-1; 7 bases line up with TRBD1. V shed 6 bases, J shed 5 bases, and the junction held 6 bases outside the gene matches. Germline CDR1 and CDR2: ENHRY and SYGVKD. The CDR3 runs to 13 residues. The CDR3 here is CAISGQDTTEAFF. The CDR3 coding sequence is TGTGCCATCAGCGGACAGGATACGACTGAAGCTTTCTTT.

This clone has a single count. V usage is TRBV6-5 and J usage is TRBJ1-1; unclear D gene. Between the trimmed V and J ends, which lost 8 bases and 5 bases, there was a span of 12 bases. The CDR3 covers 12 residues. The germline gives CDR1 MNHEY, CDR2 SVGAGI. This CDR3 is CASRHGETEAFF. The CDR3 region has the DNA TGTGCCAGCCGTCACGGGGAAACTGAAGCTTTCTTT.

The V gene is TRBV30, the J gene TRBJ1-5, with D uncertain. Germline V gene sequence: CDR1 GTSNPN, CDR2 SVGIG (reference sequence). V was shortened by 2 bases and J by 6 bases, with 11 bases between the two germline ends. CDR3 length equals 13 residues. CDR3 loop: CAWSKSSGQPQHF. For the CDR3, the DNA is TGTGCCTGGAGTAAAAGCTCAGGTCAGCCCCAGCATTTT.

The chain couples TRBV2 to TRBJ2-7; 7 positions agree with TRBD1. Germline V gene sequence: CDR1 SNHLY, CDR2 FYNNEI. The CDR3 is made up of 16 amino acids. The ends lost 3 bases at V and 5 bases at J; junction bases unmatched: 13. CDR3 residues: CASSDGTDTLVDEQYF. DNA of the CDR3: TGTGCCAGCAGTGATGGGACAGACACTCTGGTGGACGAGCAGTACTTC.

The chain is built from TRBV11-1 and TRBJ2-1; 8 nucleotides match TRBD1. The V and J ends lost 5 bases and 0 bases, in that order; junction bases with no gene match: 6. The CDR3 extends over 16 amino acids. Per germline, CDR1 SGHAT and CDR2 FQDESV (reference sequence). The CDR3 loop is CASSPRQGSSYNEQFF. DNA for the CDR3: TGTGCCAGCAGCCCTCGACAGGGGAGCTCCTACAATGAGCAGTTCTTC.

The chain has TRBV11-2 and TRBJ2-1; D is possibly TRBD2 (6 bases). There are 10 residues in the CDR3. Germline lookup yields CDR1 SGHAT and CDR2 FQNNGV. Trimming left V 8 bases short and J 12 bases short, with 11 bases between. DNA for the CDR3: TGTGCCAGCCGGGGGACGGTGCAGTTCTTC. Its translation: CASRGTVQFF.

The chain uses TRBV6-1 and TRBJ2-3; D possibly corresponds to TRBD1 (6 bases). Trimming removed 6 bases from V and 0 bases from J, with 13 bases in between. The length of the CDR3 is 15 residues. CDR1 is MNHNS and CDR2 is SASEGT in the germline V gene. As DNA, the CDR3 is TGTGCCAGCAGGTTGGGACAATCTAGCACAGATACGCAGTATTTT. Amino acids: CASRLGQSSTDTQYF.

The rearrangement links TRBV19 to TRBJ2-7, with 9 bases lining up with TRBD1. After removal of 5 bases from V and 0 bases from J, the junction contained 8 bases not matched to a gene. Germline CDR1 is LNHDA and CDR2 is SQIVND (reference sequence). The CDR3 runs 16 residues. Here the CDR3 reads CASSPRGTGSSYEQYF. In nucleotides, the CDR3 is TGTGCCAGTAGTCCCCGCGGGACAGGGAGCTCCTACGAGCAGTACTTC.

This rearrangement joins TRBV30 to TRBJ1-3, with D possibly being TRBD1 (5 bases). Trimming shortened V by 0 bases and J by 0 bases, and 15 bases separated the two germline ends. The CDR3 spans 17 residues. CDR1 GTSNPN and CDR2 SVGIG come from the germline V gene (reference sequence). The CDR3 is CAWSVRWDFSSGNTIYF. The CDR3 coding sequence is TGTGCCTGGAGTGTACGGTGGGACTTTAGCTCTGGAAACACCATATATTTT.

This chain joins TRBV16 and TRBJ1-1, with a possible D match to TRBD1 (6 bases). Germline V CDR1 and CDR2: KGHSY, FQNENV. The CDR3 length is 18 residues. The V gene lost 3 bases and the J gene lost 0 bases, with 20 bases spanning the gap. CDR3 sequence reads: CASSHPSPAWGLNTEAFF. The CDR3 DNA follows: TGTGCCAGCAGCCACCCTTCCCCAGCGTGGGGGCTGAACACTGAAGCTTTCTTT.

The genes are TRBV19 and TRBJ2-5, with D tentatively TRBD1 (5 bases). CDR1 is LNHDA and CDR2 is SQIVND in the germline V gene (reference sequence). V lost 5 bases, J lost 4 bases, and 17 bases lay in between. CDR3 length equals 15 residues. CDR3 in amino acids: CASSPHGQGRETQYF. Written as DNA, the CDR3 is TGTGCCAGTAGTCCCCACGGACAAGGCCGAGAGACCCAGTACTTC. Filled out from reference TRBV19 and TRBJ2-5, the complete variable domain reads DGGITQSPKYLFRKEGQNVTLSCEQNLNHDAMYWYRQDPGQGLRLIYYSQIVNDFQKGDIAEGYSVSREKKESFPLTVTSAQKNPTAFYLCASSPHGQGRETQYFGPGTRLLVL.

J is TRBJ2-7 and V is TRBV2; 7 nucleotides align to TRBD1. From germline, CDR1 is SNHLY and CDR2 FYNNEI. After removal of 4 bases from V and 5 bases from J, the junction contained 5 bases not matched to a gene. CDR3 length: 13 amino acids. The CDR3 sequence is CASSGLQGNEQYF. In DNA, the CDR3 is TGTGCCAGCAGTGGGTTACAGGGGAACGAGCAGTACTTC.

This chain joins TRBV5-1 and TRBJ2-3, with TRBD2 matching 11 bases. Germline V gives CDR1 SGHRS, CDR2 YFSETQ. V was clipped by 6 bases and J by 5 bases; unmatched bases: 8. The CDR3 totals 15 residues. The CDR3 is CASMKLAGVVDTQYF. For the CDR3, the DNA is TGCGCCAGCATGAAACTAGCGGGAGTTGTAGATACGCAGTATTTT.

V and J are TRBV7-3 and TRBJ1-1; D gene uncertain. CDR3 length: 14 amino acids. Germline V gives CDR1 SGHTA, CDR2 FQGTGA. V lost 6 bases and J 4 bases, leaving 15 bases between the germline ends. This CDR3 is CASRPSNEVTEAFF. CDR3 nucleotides: TGTGCCAGCAGACCTTCAAACGAGGTCACTGAAGCTTTCTTT.

The CDR3 coding sequence is TGTGCCAGCAGTTTAATGGACAGGGCCGTCAGTGAGCAGTTCTTC. This codes for CASSLMDRAVSEQFF. V and J are TRBV28 and TRBJ2-1; 8 bases map to TRBD1. V gave up 2 bases and J gave up 9 bases; unmatched junction bases: 9. CDR3 length equals 15 residues. CDR1 and CDR2 from the germline V gene are MDHEN and SYDVKM.

This chain connects TRBV29-1 to TRBJ1-1; 11 bases align to TRBD1. The CDR3 totals 14 residues. Germline V CDR1 and CDR2: SQVTM, ANQGSEA. After removal of 6 bases from V and 4 bases from J, the junction contained 7 bases not matched to a gene. Here the CDR3 DNA reads TGCAGCGTGCCGCGGACAGGGGGCTTCACTGAAGCTTTCTTT. It specifies CSVPRTGGFTEAFF.

This rearrangement joins TRBV28 to TRBJ1-5; D possibly corresponds to TRBD1 (5 bases). Germline V gene data show CDR1 as MDHEN and CDR2 as SYDVKM. The CDR3 contains 16 residues. Trimming stripped 1 base from V and 0 bases from J, with 10 bases between. The CDR3 loop reads CASSLYRPYSNQPQHF. The CDR3 DNA follows: TGTGCCAGCAGTTTATACAGGCCATATAGCAATCAGCCCCAGCATTTT.

This sequence joins TRBV7-9 and TRBJ2-3, with 10 bases aligning to TRBD2. The CDR3 runs 15 residues. Germline CDR1 and CDR2: SEHNR and FQNEAQ (reference sequence). The V segment lost 5 bases and the J segment 1 base; nucleotides outside the gene matches: 3. The CDR3 sequence: CASSLGTSGTDTQYF. The CDR3 DNA sequence: TGTGCCAGCAGCCTAGGGACTAGCGGCACAGATACGCAGTATTTT.

This chain links TRBV6-1 with TRBJ1-4, with TRBD1 matching over 7 bases. After removal of 6 bases from V and 6 bases from J, the junction contained 4 bases not matched to a gene. This CDR3 contains 13 residues. In germline, CDR1 is MNHNS, CDR2 SASEGT. In DNA, the CDR3 is TGTGCCAGCAGAGACAGGGATGATGAAAAACTGTTTTTT. Residues: CASRDRDDEKLFF.